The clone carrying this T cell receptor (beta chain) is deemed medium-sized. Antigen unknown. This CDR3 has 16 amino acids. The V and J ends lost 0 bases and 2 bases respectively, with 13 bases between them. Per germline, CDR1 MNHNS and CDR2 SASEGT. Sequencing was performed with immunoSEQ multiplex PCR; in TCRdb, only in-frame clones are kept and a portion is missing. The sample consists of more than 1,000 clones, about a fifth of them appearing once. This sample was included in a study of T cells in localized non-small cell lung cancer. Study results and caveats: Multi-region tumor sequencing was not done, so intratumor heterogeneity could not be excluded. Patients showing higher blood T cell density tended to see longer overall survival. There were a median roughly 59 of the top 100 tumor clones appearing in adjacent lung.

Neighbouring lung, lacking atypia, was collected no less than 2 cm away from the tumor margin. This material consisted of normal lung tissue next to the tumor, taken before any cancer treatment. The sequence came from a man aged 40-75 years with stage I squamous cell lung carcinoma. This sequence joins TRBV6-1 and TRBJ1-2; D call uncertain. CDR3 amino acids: CASSEAPDDRNYGYTF. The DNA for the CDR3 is TGTGCCAGCAGTGAAGCTCCGGATGATCGAAACTATGGCTACACCTTC.